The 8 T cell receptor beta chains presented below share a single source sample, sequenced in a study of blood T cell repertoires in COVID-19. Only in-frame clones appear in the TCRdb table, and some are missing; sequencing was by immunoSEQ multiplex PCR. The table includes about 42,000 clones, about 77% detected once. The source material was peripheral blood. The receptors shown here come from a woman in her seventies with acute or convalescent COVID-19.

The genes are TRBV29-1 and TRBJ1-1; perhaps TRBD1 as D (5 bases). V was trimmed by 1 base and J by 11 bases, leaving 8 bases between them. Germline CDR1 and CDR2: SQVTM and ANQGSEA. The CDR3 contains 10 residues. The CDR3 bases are TGCAGCGTTGAAGGACAGAAGGCTTTCTTT. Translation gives CSVEGQKAFF.

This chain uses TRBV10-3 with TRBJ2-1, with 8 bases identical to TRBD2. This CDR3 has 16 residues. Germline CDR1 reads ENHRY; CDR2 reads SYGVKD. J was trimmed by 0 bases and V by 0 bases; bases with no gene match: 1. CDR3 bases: TGTGCCATCAGTGAGTCAACTAGCGGCTCCTACAATGAGCAGTTCTTC. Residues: CAISESTSGSYNEQFF.

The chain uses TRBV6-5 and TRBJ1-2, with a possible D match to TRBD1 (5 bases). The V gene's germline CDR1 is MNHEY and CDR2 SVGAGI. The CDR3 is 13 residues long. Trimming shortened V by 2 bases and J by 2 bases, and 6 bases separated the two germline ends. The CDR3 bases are TGTGCCAGCAGTTACGACAGAAACTATGGCTACACCTTC. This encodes CASSYDRNYGYTF.

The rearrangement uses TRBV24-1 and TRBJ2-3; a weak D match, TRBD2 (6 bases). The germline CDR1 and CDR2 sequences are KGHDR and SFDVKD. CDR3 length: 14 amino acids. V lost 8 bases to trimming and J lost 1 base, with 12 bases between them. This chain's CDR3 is CATNNWGGTDTQYF. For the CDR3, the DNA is TGTGCCACCAACAACTGGGGGGGCACAGATACGCAGTATTTT.

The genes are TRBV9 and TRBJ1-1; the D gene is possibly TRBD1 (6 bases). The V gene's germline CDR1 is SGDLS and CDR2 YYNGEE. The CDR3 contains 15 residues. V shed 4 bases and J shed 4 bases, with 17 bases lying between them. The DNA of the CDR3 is TGTGCCAGCAGCCCCCCCCAGGGAGGGGGCACTGAAGCTTTCTTT. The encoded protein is CASSPPQGGGTEAFF.

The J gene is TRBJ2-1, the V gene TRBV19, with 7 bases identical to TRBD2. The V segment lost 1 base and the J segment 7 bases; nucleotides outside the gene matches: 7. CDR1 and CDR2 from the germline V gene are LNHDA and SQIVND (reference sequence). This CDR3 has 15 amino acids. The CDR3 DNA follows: TGTGCCAGTAGTATAGCGGGCGGGAGAGGTAATGAGCAGTTCTTC. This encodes CASSIAGGRGNEQFF.

This chain's CDR3 is CASSFGSTATLHF. CDR3 DNA: TGTGCCAGCAGTTTCGGTAGCACCGCGACCCTCCACTTT. The chain employs TRBV28 and TRBJ1-6; D unresolved. Germline values: CDR1 MDHEN, CDR2 SYDVKM. The V and J ends lost 3 bases and 14 bases respectively, with 14 bases between them. This CDR3 spans 13 amino acids.

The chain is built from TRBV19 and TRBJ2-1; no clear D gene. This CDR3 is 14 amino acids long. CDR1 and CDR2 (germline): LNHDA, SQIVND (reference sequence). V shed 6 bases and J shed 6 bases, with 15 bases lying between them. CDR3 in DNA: TGTGCCAGTAGAGAAAGTACCCTACTCAATGAGCAGTTCTTC. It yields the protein CASRESTLLNEQFF.